These 20 T cell receptor beta chains were sequenced from one sample in a study of T cell responses to AZD1222 COVID-19 vaccine (dated by TCRdb to about 2021). The receptor library was made with the immunoSEQ multiplex PCR assay. The table was pulled from immuneACCESS by TCRdb, which kept in-frame rearrangements only. Such tables lose some clones; where checked, under half of the loss comes from unresolved V genes, and the rest has no known cause. This sample lists approximately 97,000 clones; less than 90% were detected once. The top ten hold about 18% of the sample. What the time point label conveys for this sample: baseline before first vaccination. The material was peripheral blood, obtained on day 0 of AZD1222 vaccination. Receptor source: an adult in good health.

The genes are TRBV5-8 and TRBJ2-5, with 10 bases fitting TRBD1. Looked up from germline, CDR1 is SGHTS and CDR2 is YDEGEE. The length of the CDR3 is 15 residues. J was trimmed by 5 bases and V by 5 bases; bases with no gene match: 9. CDR3 amino acids: CASRSGQGMQETQYF. In DNA form, the CDR3 reads TGTGCCAGCAGATCGGGACAGGGGATGCAGGAGACCCAGTACTTC. Based on the CDR3 plus reference TRBV5-8 and TRBJ2-5, the full variable domain is EAGVTQSPTHLIKTRGQQATLRCSPISGHTSVYWYQQALGLGLQFLLWYDEGEERNRGNFPPRFSGRQFPNYSSELNVNALELEDSALYLCASRSGQGMQETQYFGPGTRLLVL.

The V call is TRBV5-1, the J call TRBJ1-1; D is ambiguous. V was pared by 1 base and J by 1 base, with 11 bases between. The CDR3 loop spans 15 amino acids. From germline, CDR1 is SGHRS and CDR2 YFSETQ. This chain's CDR3 is CASSLNPAPNTEAFF. CDR3 nucleotides: TGCGCCAGCAGCTTGAATCCCGCCCCGAACACTGAAGCTTTCTTT.

The chain employs TRBV9 and TRBJ2-7, with TRBD2 as a possible D gene (6 bases). V lost 0 bases, J lost 0 bases, and 16 bases lay in between. The germline V gene has CDR1 SGDLS and CDR2 YYNGEE. CDR3 length: 17 amino acids. CDR3 in DNA: TGTGCCAGCAGCGTAGCGGAGGGTATAACCTCCTCCTACGAGCAGTACTTC. Translation: CASSVAEGITSSYEQYF.

The rearrangement uses TRBV4-3 and TRBJ2-1, with 15 bases fitting TRBD2. CDR1 and CDR2 from the germline V gene are LGHNA and YSLEER. The CDR3 is made up of 17 amino acids. V was clipped by 1 base and J by 7 bases; unmatched bases: 5. CDR3 amino acids: CASSQGTSGGGQNEQFF. The CDR3 region has the DNA TGCGCCAGCAGCCAAGGGACTAGCGGGGGGGGTCAGAATGAGCAGTTCTTC.

V and J are TRBV11-3 and TRBJ2-1, with D possibly TRBD2 on 5 matching bases. Trimming shortened V by 5 bases and J by 5 bases, and 13 bases separated the two germline ends. The germline V gene encodes CDR1 SGHNT and CDR2 YENEEA. CDR3 length: 14 amino acids. The CDR3 DNA reads as TGTGCCAGCAGCCCCCAACTAGGCGACAATGAGCAGTTCTTC. Its protein product is CASSPQLGDNEQFF.

The chain couples TRBV12-5 to TRBJ2-7; TRBD1 or TRBD2 may be the D gene (7 bases each). V was trimmed by 5 bases and J by 7 bases, leaving 21 bases between them. Germline V gene lookup returns CDR1 LGHNT and CDR2 FRNRAP. The CDR3 runs 15 residues. The DNA for the CDR3 is TGTGCTAGTGGTCCGACAGGGAGCCCGCGGGGGGAGCAGTACTTC. Its protein product is CASGPTGSPRGEQYF.

This clone was found a few times. This rearrangement joins TRBV5-8 to TRBJ2-1; no definite D call. Trimming pared 4 bases from V and 5 bases from J, leaving 25 bases between. The germline gives CDR1 SGHTS, CDR2 YDEGEE. The CDR3 has 18 amino acids. CDR3 loop: CASSPAPLGHLRNNEQFF. The CDR3 nucleotides read TGTGCCAGCAGCCCTGCCCCTCTCGGGCACCTCCGAAACAATGAGCAGTTCTTC.

The V gene is TRBV9, the J gene TRBJ2-2; no definite D call. Trimming took off 0 bases at V and 5 bases at J, with 5 bases between the two ends. CDR3 size: 13 residues. Germline CDR1 and CDR2: SGDLS and YYNGEE. The CDR3 coding sequence is TGTGCCAGCAGCGTAGGGCCTACCGGGGAGCTGTTTTTT. This codes for CASSVGPTGELFF.

The chain uses TRBV5-4 and TRBJ2-3, with D maybe TRBD2 (6 bases). Germline assignment: CDR1 SGHNT and CDR2 YYREEE (reference sequence). Trimming shortened V by 4 bases and J by 3 bases, and 18 bases separated the two germline ends. The CDR3 sequence is 16 residues long. This chain's CDR3 is CASSRRVAEGTDTQYF. Written as DNA, the CDR3 is TGTGCCAGCAGCCGCCGGGTAGCGGAGGGGACAGATACGCAGTATTTT.

The chain links TRBV2 to TRBJ1-5; D uncertain. The CDR3 length is 15 residues. Trimming removed 7 bases at V and 2 bases at J, with 15 bases between. Germline V lookup: CDR1 SNHLY, CDR2 FYNNEI. CDR3: CASNLDGFGNQPQHF. The CDR3 DNA is TGTGCCAGCAACCTCGACGGGTTCGGCAATCAGCCCCAGCATTTT.

In nucleotides, the CDR3 is TGTGCCAGCAGTTCGTCACAGGGGCTTGGCTACACCTTC. Encoded protein: CASSSSQGLGYTF. This rearrangement joins TRBV6-5 to TRBJ1-2; 7 bases are shared with TRBD1. Germline V gives CDR1 MNHEY, CDR2 SVGAGI. Losses at the gene ends were 4 bases for V and 7 bases for J; bases not matched to a gene: 6. This CDR3 region has 13 residues.

This sequence joins TRBV7-2 and TRBJ2-2; D call uncertain. The CDR3 spans 16 residues. Trimming removed 1 base at V and 5 bases at J, with 14 bases between. Looked up from germline, CDR1 is SGHTA and CDR2 is FQGNSA. CDR3 nucleotides: TGTGCCAGCAGCTTAGACGGGTCGCCTCGGACCGGGGAGCTGTTTTTT. Protein product: CASSLDGSPRTGELFF.

The CDR3 DNA reads as TGTGCCAGCAGTTTGACAGGTTGGTACATGAACACTGAAGCTTTCTTT. Its protein product is CASSLTGWYMNTEAFF. V usage is TRBV13 and J usage is TRBJ1-1; a weak D match, TRBD1 (6 bases). V lost 6 bases to trimming and J lost 0 bases, with 17 bases between them. The CDR3 consists of 16 residues. CDR1 is PRHDT, CDR2 FYEKMQ, per germline (reference sequence).

The chain links TRBV9 to TRBJ2-2; maybe TRBD1 (6 bases). The CDR3 extends over 15 amino acids. CDR1 is SGDLS and CDR2 is YYNGEE in the germline V gene. V lost 0 bases and J lost 6, with 12 bases in between. DNA of the CDR3: TGTGCCAGCAGCGTAGTAATAGGGGGTCCCGGGGAGCTGTTTTTT. This gives the protein CASSVVIGGPGELFF. The full variable domain, with the rest looked up from reference TRBV9 and TRBJ2-2, is DSGVTQTPKHLITATGQRVTLRCSPRSGDLSVYWYQQSLDQGLQFLIQYYNGEERAKGNILERFSAQQFPDLHSELNLSSLELGDSALYFCASSVVIGGPGELFFGEGSRLTVL.

The chain recombines TRBV5-5 with TRBJ2-2, with D unresolved. Germline lookup yields CDR1 SGHKS and CDR2 YYEKEE (reference sequence). This CDR3 spans 15 amino acids. V lost 0 bases, J lost 1 base, and 7 bases lay in between. The CDR3 reads CASSLDGRNTGELFF. In DNA, the CDR3 is TGTGCCAGCAGCTTGGATGGAAGGAACACCGGGGAGCTGTTTTTT.

V is TRBV19 and J is TRBJ1-2; the match to TRBD1 covers 9 bases. Looked up from germline, CDR1 is LNHDA and CDR2 is SQIVND (reference sequence). The CDR3 length is 13 residues. The J segment lost 5 bases and the V segment lost 5 bases, leaving 3 bases of the junction unmatched. The CDR3 loop is CASSPGTGYGYTF. DNA of the CDR3: TGTGCCAGTAGTCCTGGGACAGGGTATGGCTACACCTTC. Full variable domain (remainder filled in from reference TRBV19 and TRBJ1-2): DGGITQSPKYLFRKEGQNVTLSCEQNLNHDAMYWYRQDPGQGLRLIYYSQIVNDFQKGDIAEGYSVSREKKESFPLTVTSAQKNPTAFYLCASSPGTGYGYTFGSGTRLTVV.

The J gene is TRBJ1-5, the V gene TRBV28; 9 positions agree with TRBD1. The CDR3 length is 15 residues. The V and J ends lost 9 bases and 4 bases, in that order; junction bases with no gene match: 10. Germline V gene data show CDR1 as MDHEN and CDR2 as SYDVKM. CDR3 bases: TGTGCCAGTAGCCGGGACAGGGCGTGGAATCAGCCCCAGCATTTT. The encoded protein is CASSRDRAWNQPQHF.

J is TRBJ1-1 and V is TRBV5-6, with TRBD1 identical over 9 bases. The CDR3 totals 15 residues. From germline, CDR1 is SGHDT and CDR2 YYEEEE. The V gene end was trimmed by 4 bases and the J gene end by 5 bases; junction bases not matched to a gene: 9. CDR3 DNA sequence: TGTGCCAGCAGCGCGTTACAGGGGGCAGGAACTGAAGCTTTCTTT. It specifies CASSALQGAGTEAFF.

The DNA for the CDR3 is TGTGCCAGCAGTTCAGTCTACGAGCAGTACGTC. This codes for CASSSVYEQYV. This chain connects TRBV28 to TRBJ2-7, with D uncertain. Looked up from germline, CDR1 is MDHEN and CDR2 is SYDVKM. This CDR3 has 11 residues. V lost 4 bases and J lost 3, with 4 bases in between.

The chain joins TRBV24-1 to TRBJ1-2; 9 bases match TRBD1. J lost 7 bases, V lost 3 bases, and 8 bases had no gene match. Looked up from germline, CDR1 is KGHDR and CDR2 is SFDVKD. This CDR3 contains 15 residues. The CDR3 nucleotides are TGTGCCACCAGTGATCCACGAACAGGGGGCGGTGGCTACACCTTC. Translated: CATSDPRTGGGGYTF.